The present TCR beta chain was sequenced within a study of T-cell reconstitution after alpha-beta-depleted transplantation in children. This clonotype was seen only a few times. Library preparation (for TCRbeta) was performed with unique molecular identifiers. TCRdb re-derived calls from the PCR reads in MiXCR, one entry per CDR3 protein. This table has a few hundred thousand distinct CDR3 sequences, approximately 13% appearing once. The CDR3 length is 16 residues. Germline-derived CDR1 and CDR2 are SGHAT and FQNNGV. Trimming took 5 bases from V and 1 from J, leaving 17 bases between them. This clonotype was sampled from a male patient under 18 who had a stem cell transplant for acute myeloid leukemia, so the T cells may come from the graft donor. The sequencing here drew on PBMCs, mostly from graft donor cells, taken 360 days after TCRalphabeta/CD19-depleted stem cell transplant. The chain couples TRBV11-2 to TRBJ2-5; D may be TRBD2 (6 bases). In DNA form, the CDR3 reads TGTGCCAGCAGCCCGCGGGGAACTAGCAGCCAAGAGACCCAGTACTTC. Translated, it gives CASSPRGTSSQETQYF.